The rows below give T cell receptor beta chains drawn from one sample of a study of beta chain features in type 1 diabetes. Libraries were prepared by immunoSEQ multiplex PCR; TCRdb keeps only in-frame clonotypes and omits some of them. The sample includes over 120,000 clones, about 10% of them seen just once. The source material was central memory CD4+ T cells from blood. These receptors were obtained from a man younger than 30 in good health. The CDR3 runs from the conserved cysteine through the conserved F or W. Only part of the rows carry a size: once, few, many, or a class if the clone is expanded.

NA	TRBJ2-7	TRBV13	CASSLVIDRADEQYF
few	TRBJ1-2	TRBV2	CASSEQDSRNGYTF
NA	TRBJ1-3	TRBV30	CAWSVPGTGVYGNTIYF
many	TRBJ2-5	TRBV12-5	CASGPGLWETQYF
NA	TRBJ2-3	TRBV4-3	CASSQDAGGAGNTQYF
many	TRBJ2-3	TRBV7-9	CASSSGTPDTQYF
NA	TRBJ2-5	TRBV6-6	CASSPHTGTGETQYF
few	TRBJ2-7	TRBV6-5	CASSYQRGNEQYF
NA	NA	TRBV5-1	CASSLVGQLPSYEQYF
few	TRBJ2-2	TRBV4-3	CASSQVGTGSLELFF
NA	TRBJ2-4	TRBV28	CASSFEGGRLAKNIQYF
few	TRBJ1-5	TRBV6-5	CASSRTGTNQPQHF
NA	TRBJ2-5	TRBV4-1	CASSRTSVQETQYF
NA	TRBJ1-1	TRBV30	CAWSVGVLRVAFF
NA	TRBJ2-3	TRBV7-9	CASSLIGGDTDTQYF
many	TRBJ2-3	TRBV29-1	CSDRRGDTQYF
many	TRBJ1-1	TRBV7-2	CASSYQVGAFF
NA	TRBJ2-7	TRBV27	CASSLSGTAAYEQYF
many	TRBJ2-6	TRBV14	CASSQSYRGTGANVLTF
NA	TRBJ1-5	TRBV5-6	CASSFMGQGNNQPQHF
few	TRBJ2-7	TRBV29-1	CSVASLDRGYEQYF
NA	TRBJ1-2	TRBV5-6	CASSLGQGARIYGYTF
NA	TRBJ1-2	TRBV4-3	CASSRDRNYGYTF
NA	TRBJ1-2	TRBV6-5	CASRGDSAYGYTF
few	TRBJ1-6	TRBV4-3	CASSHGQGYNSPLHF
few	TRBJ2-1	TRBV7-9	CASSDPPGLAGNNNEQFF
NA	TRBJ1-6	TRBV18	CASSPISPGPTANSPLHF
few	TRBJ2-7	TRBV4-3	CASSGWLTGEQYF
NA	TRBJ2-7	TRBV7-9	CASSLGSGPGSLYSARQYF
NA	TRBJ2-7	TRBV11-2	CASSLGQGAFYEQYF
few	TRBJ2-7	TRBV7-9	CASSAGSTYEQYF
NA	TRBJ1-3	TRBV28	CASSLRSVLSGNTIYF
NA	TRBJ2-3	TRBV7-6	CASSPGLDTQYF
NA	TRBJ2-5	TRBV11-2	CASSLYLAAGGQETQYF